The 25 T cell receptor beta chains reported below all come from one sample, sequenced in a study of blood T cells in healthy people across ages. Next came a second PCR, run for about 7 to 12 cycles, which used a sample-barcoded 5' primer along with a J-beta primer mix. Each CDR3 protein is one row after TCRdb ran MiXCR on the 5' RACE reads. Seen here are some 780,000 distinct CDR3 sequences, about 61% observed once, and the top ten hold under 30%. Sequences were obtained from blood. The receptors originated from a man aged 35 to 55 in good health.

The rearrangement joins TRBV11-2 to TRBJ2-6; 8 nucleotides agree with TRBD1. The ends lost 1 base at V and 0 bases at J; junction bases unmatched: 5. Germline CDR1 reads SGHAT; CDR2 reads FQNNGV. The CDR3 extends over 18 amino acids. CDR3 in amino acids: CASSLGTGSGSGANVLTF. CDR3 DNA: TGTGCCAGCAGCTTAGGGACAGGGTCAGGCTCTGGGGCCAACGTCCTGACTTTC.

The V gene is TRBV24-1, the J gene TRBJ2-5; D is undetermined. Germline lookup yields CDR1 KGHDR and CDR2 SFDVKD. V was shortened by 4 bases and J by 3 bases, with 11 bases between the two germline ends. The CDR3 length is 14 residues. The CDR3 is CATSDHDPKETQYF. The CDR3 nucleotides are TGTGCCACCAGTGACCACGACCCGAAAGAGACCCAGTACTTC.

The V call is TRBV29-1, the J call TRBJ2-5, with a tentative D call TRBD1 (6 bases). CDR3 length: 13 amino acids. The ends were cut back, 5 bases at V and 3 bases at J, with 13 bases in the middle. CDR1 SQVTM and CDR2 ANQGSEA come from the germline V gene. The CDR3 protein is CSVIAWDKETQYF. In DNA, the CDR3 is TGCAGCGTTATCGCTTGGGACAAAGAGACCCAGTACTTC.

In nucleotides, the CDR3 is TGCAGTGCTAGAGAGCTAGCGGGGGGGCTTGAGCAGTTCTTC. This gives the protein CSARELAGGLEQFF. The chain joins TRBV20-1 to TRBJ2-1, with 12 nucleotides matching TRBD2. The junction had 3 bases not matched to a gene; V was cut back by 0 bases and J by 9 bases. This CDR3 has 14 amino acids. Germline V CDR1 and CDR2: DFQATT, SNEGSKA (reference sequence).

This clonotype was counted between two and nine times. The genes are TRBV9 and TRBJ2-7, with 9 bases fitting TRBD2. CDR1 is SGDLS, CDR2 YYNGEE, per germline. This CDR3 spans 14 amino acids. The V and J ends lost 4 bases and 6 bases, in that order; junction bases with no gene match: 8. The CDR3 sequence is CASSSGLALSEQYF. The CDR3 coding sequence is TGTGCCAGCAGCTCGGGACTAGCTCTATCCGAGCAGTACTTC.

This clonotype has a handful of counts. The chain combines TRBV7-2 with TRBJ2-3; no clear D. CDR1 SGHTA and CDR2 FQGNSA come from the germline V gene. CDR3 size: 11 residues. V shed 8 bases and J shed 6 bases, with 9 bases lying between them. This CDR3 is CASGLRDTQYF. CDR3 sequence (DNA): TGTGCCAGCGGGCTCCGGGATACGCAGTATTTT.

The V and J genes are TRBV10-3 and TRBJ2-1, with D perhaps matching TRBD2 (5 bases). The V gene lost 10 bases and the J gene lost 5 bases, with 15 bases spanning the gap. CDR1 is ENHRY, CDR2 SYGVKD, per germline. The CDR3 length is 13 residues. CDR3: CATSGSGHNEQFF. Here the CDR3 DNA reads TGTGCCACCAGCGGATCGGGTCACAATGAGCAGTTCTTC.

The chain joins TRBV7-2 to TRBJ2-7, with 10 bases lining up with TRBD2. Unmatched junction bases numbered 11, after V lost 4 bases and J lost 5 bases. Germline assignment: CDR1 SGHTA and CDR2 FQGNSA. The length of the CDR3 is 16 residues. CDR3 nucleotide sequence: TGTGCCAGCAGCTCATTGGGTCTAGCGGGAGTAAACGAGCAGTACTTC. This translates into CASSSLGLAGVNEQYF. Full variable domain (remainder filled in from reference TRBV7-2 and TRBJ2-7): GAGVSQSPSNKVTEKGKDVELRCDPISGHTALYWYRQSLGQGLEFLIYFQGNSAPDKSGLPSDRFSAERTGGSVSTLTIQRTQQEDSAVYLCASSSLGLAGVNEQYFGPGTRLTVT.

J is TRBJ1-2 and V is TRBV18; D is unresolved. The CDR3 consists of 15 residues. Germline V gene data show CDR1 as KGHSH and CDR2 as LQKENI. Trimming shortened V by 2 bases and J by 4 bases, and 14 bases separated the two germline ends. CDR3 sequence (DNA): TGTGCCAGCTCACCAAAACATGGCCCGTCCTATGGCTACACCTTC. Its protein product is CASSPKHGPSYGYTF.

A few counts support this clonotype. The gene calls are TRBV7-9 and TRBJ2-1; D unresolved. CDR1 is SEHNR and CDR2 is FQNEAQ in the germline V gene (reference sequence). Deletions cut 5 bases from V and 2 bases from J, with 7 bases between. CDR3 length equals 13 residues. CDR3 DNA: TGTGCCAGCAGCCGTCCTCCCTACAATGAGCAGTTCTTC. Amino acid sequence: CASSRPPYNEQFF. The full variable domain, its missing parts supplied by reference TRBV7-9 and TRBJ2-1, is DTGVSQNPRHKITKRGQNVTFRCDPISEHNRLYWYRQTLGQGPEFLTYFQNEAQLEKSRLLSDRFSAERPKGSFSTLEIQRTEQGDSAMYLCASSRPPYNEQFFGPGTRLTVL.

V is TRBV7-9 and J is TRBJ2-3, with TRBD2 identical over 8 bases. Germline trimming cut 1 base from V and 2 bases from J; bases unmatched to any gene: 8. The CDR3 has 17 amino acids. Germline V gene sequence: CDR1 SEHNR, CDR2 FQNEAQ (reference sequence). In nucleotides, the CDR3 is TGTGCCAGCAGCTTAGACGTACTAGCGGAGTCCACAGATACGCAGTATTTT. It yields the protein CASSLDVLAESTDTQYF.

A few counts support this clonotype. V is TRBV2 and J is TRBJ2-3; D unclear. V shed 5 bases and J shed 2 bases, with 8 bases lying between them. Germline-derived CDR1 and CDR2 are SNHLY and FYNNEI. The CDR3 totals 13 residues. The CDR3 DNA follows: TGTGCCAGCAGTCGGTCATTCACAGATACGCAGTATTTT. Protein product: CASSRSFTDTQYF. The whole variable domain, remainder taken from reference TRBV2 and TRBJ2-3, is EPEVTQTPSHQVTQMGQEVILRCVPISNHLYFYWYRQILGQKVEFLVSFYNNEISEKSEIFDDQFSVERPDGSNFTLKIRSTKLEDSAMYFCASSRSFTDTQYFGPGTRLTVL.

V is TRBV20-1 and J is TRBJ2-1, with 14 bases fitting TRBD2. The CDR3 runs to 18 residues. Germline trimming cut 5 bases from V and 9 bases from J; bases unmatched to any gene: 18. From germline, CDR1 is DFQATT and CDR2 SNEGSKA (reference sequence). The CDR3 DNA reads TGCAGTGCTCGGACTGGACTAGCGGGGGGACGGAGGGGAGGTGAGCAGTTCTTC. Encoded protein: CSARTGLAGGRRGGEQFF.

The chain combines TRBV2 with TRBJ2-7; D unclear. Germline V gene data show CDR1 as SNHLY and CDR2 as FYNNEI. Trimming removed 7 bases at V and 2 bases at J, with 12 bases between. This CDR3 is 13 amino acids long. Written as DNA, the CDR3 is TGTGCCAGCACCCCAGTAGGCCCCTACGAGCAGTACTTC. The encoded protein is CASTPVGPYEQYF.

J is TRBJ2-4 and V is TRBV18; unclear D gene. The last part of the DNA fits TRBJ2-7 better; the J call may be wrong. The CDR3 covers 14 residues. Germline V gene data show CDR1 as KGHSH and CDR2 as LQKENI. DNA of the CDR3: TGTGCCAGCTCACCACTTGGGGAAGGAAACGAGCAGTACTTC. It codes for CASSPLGEGNEQYF.

J is TRBJ1-5 and V is TRBV20-1, with D perhaps TRBD1 (6 bases). This CDR3 has 15 amino acids. The V end was cut by 0 bases, the J end by 6 bases, with 15 bases between. In germline, CDR1 is DFQATT, CDR2 SNEGSKA (reference sequence). CDR3 coding DNA: TGCAGTGCTAGAGATCGAGCAGGACAGTTTCAGCCCCAGCATTTT. This sequence encodes CSARDRAGQFQPQHF.

This sequence joins TRBV14 and TRBJ1-2; possible D gene TRBD1, 6 bases. The CDR3 consists of 13 residues. V was pared by 3 bases and J by 4 bases, with 9 bases between. The germline CDR1 and CDR2 sequences are SGHDN and FVKESK. CDR3 sequence reads: CASSQDSVYGYTF. CDR3 bases: TGTGCCAGCAGCCAGGACAGTGTCTATGGCTACACCTTC.

This clonotype was detected a few times. The genes are TRBV28 and TRBJ2-7, with 7 bases fitting TRBD2. Germline-derived CDR1 and CDR2 are MDHEN and SYDVKM. This CDR3 region has 13 residues. The J segment lost 1 base and the V segment lost 6 bases, leaving 3 bases of the junction unmatched. CDR3 in amino acids: CASRPGGSYEQYF. CDR3 sequence (DNA): TGTGCCAGCAGGCCGGGGGGATCCTACGAGCAGTACTTC. The full variable domain, rest sourced from reference TRBV28 and TRBJ2-7, is DVKVTQSSRYLVKRTGEKVFLECVQDMDHENMFWYRQDPGLGLRLIYFSYDVKMKEKGDIPEGYSVSREKKERFSLILESASTNQTSMYLCASRPGGSYEQYFGPGTRLTVT.

This clonotype occurred a few times. J is TRBJ2-1 and V is TRBV6-1, with D unclear. The CDR3 extends over 15 amino acids. In germline, CDR1 is MNHNS, CDR2 SASEGT. V gave up 4 bases and J gave up 2 bases, with 12 bases separating them. CDR3: CASSGTLDPYNEQFF. DNA for the CDR3: TGTGCCAGCAGTGGAACACTGGACCCCTACAATGAGCAGTTCTTC.

The J gene is TRBJ2-6, the V gene TRBV29-1; no definite D call. V lost 6 bases and J lost 0, with 9 bases in between. The CDR3 is 14 residues long. CDR1 and CDR2 from the germline V gene are SQVTM and ANQGSEA. CDR3 loop: CSVEPYSGANVLTF. The CDR3 region has the DNA TGCAGCGTCGAACCGTACTCTGGGGCCAACGTCCTGACTTTC.

V gene TRBV7-9 combines with J gene TRBJ2-1, with D maybe TRBD2 (5 bases). The CDR3 contains 11 residues. V was pared by 7 bases and J by 15 bases, with 16 bases between. Germline V gene data show CDR1 as SEHNR and CDR2 as FQNEAQ (reference sequence). CDR3 amino acids: CASTPTGIWFF. Here the CDR3 DNA reads TGTGCCAGCACCCCCACGGGGATTTGGTTCTTC.

V usage is TRBV29-1 and J usage is TRBJ2-1; D is ambiguous. The ends were cut back, 4 bases at V and 6 bases at J, with 16 bases in the middle. The length of the CDR3 is 14 residues. The V gene's germline CDR1 is SQVTM and CDR2 ANQGSEA. DNA for the CDR3: TGCAGCGTTGCCCCCTTCAATGGAGCCAATGAGCAGTTCTTC. Its protein is CSVAPFNGANEQFF.

The V call is TRBV5-1, the J call TRBJ2-1; 9 bases map to TRBD2. The CDR3 runs 20 residues. J gave up 4 bases and V 3 bases, and 20 bases lay outside the gene matches. Germline lookup yields CDR1 SGHRS and CDR2 YFSETQ. CDR3 in DNA: TGCGCCAGCAGCTGGGGAAGCGGGAGGATCGGGGACATTACGTACAATGAGCAGTTCTTC. This gives the protein CASSWGSGRIGDITYNEQFF.

The chain is built from TRBV20-1 and TRBJ2-3, with 9 bases that match TRBD2. CDR1 DFQATT and CDR2 SNEGSKA come from the germline V gene (reference sequence). Trimming removed 3 bases from V and 6 bases from J; junction bases left unmatched: 7. The CDR3 is 14 amino acids. CDR3 loop: CSASPLAGGDTQYF. The DNA of the CDR3 is TGCAGTGCTAGCCCTTTGGCGGGGGGGGATACGCAGTATTTT.

This clonotype was counted a few times. This clone may be a read error of a much larger clone one base away. The chain is built from TRBV13 and TRBJ2-5, with D perhaps TRBD2 (5 bases). The V gene lost 4 bases and the J gene lost 1 base, with 13 bases spanning the gap. CDR1 is PRHDT and CDR2 is FYEKMQ in the germline V gene (reference sequence). The CDR3 is 15 residues long. CDR3 protein: CASSSPCRGQETQYF. The DNA of the CDR3 is TGTGCCAGCAGCTCTCCCTGCCGGGGCCAAGAGACCCAGTACTTC.